Described below is a single T cell receptor (beta chain) sequence and its context. This record belongs to a study of T-cell memory formation after mild COVID-19. The CDR3 contains 14 residues. Germline V gene lookup returns CDR1 MDHEN and CDR2 SYDVKM. The trim removed 7 bases at V and 5 bases at J, leaving 10 bases unmatched. Via MiXCR, TCRdb re-called the 5' RACE reads, giving one row per CDR3 protein. The table shows approximately 99,000 distinct CDR3 sequences, with 15% to 20% occurring only once. The chain is built from TRBV28 and TRBJ1-2, with 7 bases fitting TRBD1. The sample was PBMCs or a T cell subset sorted from them (not recorded which). This sequence originates from a man aged 18 to 30 who had mild COVID-19 (a few samples of this study predate the infection). Cell type and time point are not known. The DNA for the CDR3 is TGTGCCAGCACTTCGCCGGGACAGCTTTATGGCTACACCTTC. Its translation is CASTSPGQLYGYTF.